The 30 T cell receptor beta chains below all came from one sample that was sequenced in a study of tumor and adjacent non-tumor tissue in lung cancer. No cell sorting was done before RNA was extracted from the tissue. More than 3 cm separated this lung sample from the edge of the tumor. Three rounds of nested PCR, following a modified ARM-PCR protocol, produced the TCRbeta library. TCRdb reanalysed the multiplex PCR reads using MiXCR and keeps one entry per CDR3 protein. The table has more than 55,000 distinct CDR3 sequences, about 77% seen once. What was sequenced was distant non-tumor lung tissue. All receptors derive from a man in his fifties or sixties with non-small cell lung cancer.

The chain carries TRBV20-1 and TRBJ2-1; weak D call: TRBD2 (6 bases). The germline CDR1 and CDR2 sequences are DFQATT and SNEGSKA (reference sequence). Trimming pared 4 bases from V and 2 bases from J, leaving 18 bases between. The CDR3 loop spans 16 amino acids. CDR3 sequence reads: CSATSSVAETYNEQFF. The CDR3 DNA sequence: TGCAGTGCTACTTCCTCAGTAGCGGAGACCTACAATGAGCAGTTCTTC.

As regards this clonotype: A read error may explain this, as a much larger clone is one base away. This chain joins TRBV7-8 and TRBJ2-7; D uncertain. Germline CDR1 reads SGHVS; CDR2 reads FQNEAQ. The CDR3 is made up of 14 amino acids. This CDR3 reads CASCLVTQSYEQYF. In DNA, the CDR3 is TGTGCCAGCTGCTTAGTCACGCAGTCCTACGAGCAGTACTTC.

J is TRBJ2-1 and V is TRBV10-3, with D possibly TRBD2 on 6 matching bases. CDR1 is ENHRY and CDR2 is SYGVKD in the germline V gene. V lost 0 bases and J lost 9, with 15 bases in between. This CDR3 comprises 15 residues. The DNA for the CDR3 is TGTGCCATCAGTGAGTCGATCGCCGGCGGGATTGAGCAGTTCTTC. Protein product: CAISESIAGGIEQFF.

This clonotype was observed many times. DNA for the CDR3: TGTGCCACCGCTGGGGATTTTAGCTCTGGAAACACCATATATTTT. Its protein is CATAGDFSSGNTIYF. The chain links TRBV2 to TRBJ1-3; no reliable D call. The germline V and J ends were trimmed by 10 bases and 0 bases, with 16 bases remaining between them. The CDR3 totals 15 residues. In germline, CDR1 is SNHLY, CDR2 FYNNEI. Full variable domain (missing parts from reference TRBV2 and TRBJ1-3): EPEVTQTPSHQVTQMGQEVILRCVPISNHLYFYWYRQILGQKVEFLVSFYNNEISEKSEIFDDQFSVERPDGSNFTLKIRSTKLEDSAMYFCATAGDFSSGNTIYFGEGSWLTVV.

This clonotype appeared many times. The gene calls are TRBV18 and TRBJ1-5; D possibly corresponds to TRBD1 (5 bases). CDR3 length: 16 residues. The germline gives CDR1 KGHSH, CDR2 LQKENI. Trimming removed 2 bases at V and 3 bases at J, with 14 bases between. CDR3 in amino acids: CASSPMTASYNQPQHF. The CDR3 DNA reads TGTGCCAGCTCACCAATGACAGCTTCTTACAATCAGCCCCAGCATTTT.

On this clonotype: One end of the junction varies from germline; a read error may be responsible. This chain links TRBV6-6 with TRBJ2-3, with D maybe TRBD1 (6 bases). The CDR3 extends over 15 amino acids. Per germline, CDR1 MNHNY and CDR2 SVGAGI (reference sequence). The CDR3 protein is CTSSFLRGETDTHYF. CDR3 nucleotides: TGTACCAGCAGTTTCCTCAGGGGCGAGACAGATACGCACTATTTT.

V is TRBV6-5 and J is TRBJ2-1; D gene ambiguous. V shed 9 bases and J shed 10 bases, with 16 bases lying between them. Germline V gene lookup returns CDR1 MNHEY and CDR2 SVGAGI. This CDR3 contains 12 residues. The CDR3 sequence: CASHPSNKEQFF. The CDR3 DNA sequence: TGTGCCAGTCACCCCAGTAATAAAGAGCAGTTCTTC.

The V call is TRBV28, the J call TRBJ2-3, with unresolved D. V lost 7 bases and J 1 base, leaving 9 bases between the germline ends. CDR1 and CDR2 from the germline V gene are MDHEN and SYDVKM. This CDR3 is built from 13 residues. The CDR3 nucleotides are TGTGCCAGCACCCAGAATGGCACAGATACGCAGTATTTT. Its protein product is CASTQNGTDTQYF.

The rearrangement uses TRBV11-1 and TRBJ2-1; D remains unclear. The CDR3 length is 15 residues. Trimming shortened V by 10 bases and J by 6 bases, and 22 bases separated the two germline ends. In germline, CDR1 is SGHAT, CDR2 FQDESV (reference sequence). The CDR3 DNA follows: TGTGCCATCAGTTTAGACACCTATAGCACCAATGAGCAGTTCTTC. It codes for CAISLDTYSTNEQFF.

The rearrangement links TRBV6-5 to TRBJ2-7; maybe TRBD2 (5 bases). In germline, CDR1 is MNHEY, CDR2 SVGAGI. The CDR3 covers 18 residues. The germline V and J ends were trimmed by 0 bases and 8 bases, with 26 bases remaining between them. CDR3 sequence: CASSYSKPEGRGPMKQYF. CDR3 DNA sequence: TGTGCCAGCAGTTACTCGAAACCCGAAGGGAGAGGGCCGATGAAGCAGTACTTC.

This chain joins TRBV28 and TRBJ2-1, with TRBD2 identical over 9 bases. J lost 7 bases, V lost 10 bases, and 8 bases had no gene match. Germline CDR1 and CDR2: MDHEN and SYDVKM. This CDR3 has 13 amino acids. The CDR3 sequence is CANRTSEINEQFF. The CDR3, as DNA: TGTGCCAACAGGACTAGCGAGATTAATGAGCAGTTCTTC.

Details on this clonotype: One junction end disagrees with the germline gene, perhaps due to a read error. V and J are TRBV4-2 and TRBJ2-7; 8 bases are shared with TRBD1. CDR3 length equals 14 residues. CDR1 LGHNA and CDR2 YNFKEQ come from the germline V gene. The CDR3 reads CASSQTGGRDEQYF. The CDR3 nucleotides are TGTGCCAGCAGCCAAACAGGGGGTAGGGACGAACAGTACTTC.

The genes are TRBV19 and TRBJ2-5; D gene ambiguous. With 4 bases removed from V and 7 bases from J, the gap between germline ends came to 19 bases. Germline loops: CDR1 LNHDA, CDR2 SQIVND (reference sequence). CDR3 length: 15 residues. The CDR3 coding sequence is TGTGCCAGTAGTACCCAACGACATACGAGAGTGACCCAGTACTTC. Amino acid sequence: CASSTQRHTRVTQYF.

As concerns this clonotype: The conserved phenylalanine or tryptophan normally closing the CDR3 is absent here, so this likely arose from a read error. The genes are TRBV6-1 and TRBJ2-2; D remains unclear. The CDR3 sequence is 12 residues long. V was cut by 8 bases and J by 4 bases, with 8 bases left in between. Germline lookup yields CDR1 MNHNS and CDR2 SASEGT. The CDR3 region is CASPRSTGELFV. DNA of the CDR3: TGTGCCAGCCCTAGGTCCACCGGGGAGCTGTTTGTT.

About this clonotype: Relative to the germline gene, one junction end is altered; a read error may explain this. V usage is TRBV11-3 and J usage is TRBJ2-7, with D tentatively TRBD1 (5 bases). The germline gives CDR1 SGHNT, CDR2 YENEEA. The CDR3 contains 14 residues. CDR3 in amino acids: CAGGLKAGNYEQYF. CDR3 coding DNA: TGTGCCGGCGGCTTAAAGGCAGGGAACTACGAGCAATACTTC.

Notes on this clonotype: This likely comes from a read error, as the CDR3 has no conserved phenylalanine or tryptophan at its end. The chain recombines TRBV29-1 with TRBJ2-2, with 9 bases aligning to TRBD1. Germline V gene sequence: CDR1 SQVTM, CDR2 ANQGSEA. The CDR3 consists of 15 residues. This CDR3 reads CSGGSGQGIGGGLFI. The CDR3 region has the DNA TGCAGCGGTGGCTCGGGACAGGGAATCGGCGGGGGGCTGTTTATT.

About this clonotype: Since no conserved phenylalanine or tryptophan closes the CDR3, a read error is the likely cause. The CDR3 sequence: CARSPSGVYNEQFL. The CDR3 DNA sequence: TGTGCCAGGAGTCCTAGCGGTGTCTACAATGAGCAGTTCTTA. The chain is built from TRBV28 and TRBJ2-1; TRBD2 aligns across 7 bases. The germline CDR1 and CDR2 sequences are MDHEN and SYDVKM. CDR3 length: 14 residues. V lost 9 bases, J lost 3 bases, and 8 bases stayed unmatched.

As concerns this clonotype: This CDR3 fails to terminate in the conserved phenylalanine or tryptophan, so it likely reflects a read error. This sequence joins TRBV4-1 and TRBJ2-5; tentative D call: TRBD2 (6 bases). Germline V gene sequence: CDR1 MGHRA, CDR2 YSYEKL. The CDR3 runs to 15 residues. In DNA, the CDR3 is TGCGCCAGCAGCCTTGGTCGGGAGCCTTGGGAGACTCAGTACTCC. Amino acids: CASSLGREPWETQYS.

As to this clonotype: The junction shows a germline mismatch at one end, possibly a read error. This chain uses TRBV13 with TRBJ2-3; perhaps TRBD2 as D (5 bases). Germline loops: CDR1 PRHDT, CDR2 FYEKMQ (reference sequence). The CDR3 spans 15 residues. As DNA, the CDR3 is TGTGCCAGGAGCTTAGCGAGTCAGAACACAGATACGCAGTGTTTT. Translating gives CARSLASQNTDTQCF.

This clonotype is termed large (0.1 to 1%). The rearrangement uses TRBV29-1 and TRBJ2-5; perhaps TRBD1 as D (6 bases). The CDR3 is 13 amino acids. The germline CDR1 and CDR2 sequences are SQVTM and ANQGSEA. Trimming took off 6 bases at V and 0 bases at J, with 11 bases between the two ends. The CDR3 sequence is CSVADRYQETQYF. In nucleotides, the CDR3 is TGCAGCGTAGCGGACAGATACCAAGAGACCCAGTACTTC.

Note on this clonotype: A read error may produce the germline difference seen at one junction end. The rearrangement joins TRBV12-3 or TRBV12-4 to TRBJ2-1, with D possibly TRBD2 on 5 matching bases. The CDR3 has 15 residues. The CDR3 DNA is TGTGCCCGCAGTTTCCCTCAGCGGAACCACAATGGTCAGTTCTTC. Translated: CARSFPQRNHNGQFF.

Regarding this clonotype: The junction and the germline gene differ at one end; a read error may be behind it. The CDR3 coding sequence is TGTGCCAGCAGTACCGCCCAGGGGAGGACTGAAGCCTTATTT. It is translated as CASSTAQGRTEALF. This chain uses TRBV6-5 with TRBJ1-1, with D possibly being TRBD1 (6 bases). CDR1 and CDR2 from the germline V gene are MNHEY and SVGAGI. The CDR3 contains 14 residues.

In the case of this clonotype: A much larger clone differs from this one at a single base, so this may be a read error. The chain carries TRBV7-9 and TRBJ1-4; weak D call: TRBD1 (5 bases). This CDR3 spans 14 amino acids. The V gene's germline CDR1 is SEHNR and CDR2 FQNEAQ (reference sequence). This CDR3 is CASSLRRENEKPFF. As DNA, the CDR3 is TGTGCCAGCAGCTTACGCAGGGAGAATGAAAAACCGTTTTTT.

To note about this clonotype: This may stem from a read error, because a much larger clone lies one nucleotide away. The chain uses TRBV5-4 and TRBJ2-2; D may be TRBD1 (5 bases). Germline V gene lookup returns CDR1 SGHNT and CDR2 YYREEE (reference sequence). CDR3 size: 15 residues. CDR3 in amino acids: CAGSTQGAGTGELFF. DNA for the CDR3: TGTGCCGGCAGCACCCAGGGTGCCGGCACCGGGGAGCTGTTTTTT.

In the case of this clonotype: Because it lacks the conserved phenylalanine or tryptophan at the end, this CDR3 is likely a read error. The genes are TRBV29-1 and TRBJ2-3; 10 positions match TRBD1. This CDR3 has 16 amino acids. From germline, CDR1 is SQVTM and CDR2 ANQGSEA. The DNA for the CDR3 is TGCAGCGTTGGTACAACCGGGACAGGGGTCGCAGATACTCAGTATATT. Translation gives CSVGTTGTGVADTQYI.

As for this clonotype: In this CDR3 the conserved last residue, phenylalanine or tryptophan, is missing, so a read error is likely. This chain links TRBV7-2 with TRBJ2-1; no clear D gene. There are 13 residues in the CDR3. The germline CDR1 and CDR2 sequences are SGHTA and FQGNSA. This chain's CDR3 is CASGLGIYDEQFI. Written as DNA, the CDR3 is TGTGCCAGCGGCCTTGGGATCTACGATGAGCAGTTCATC.

The J gene is TRBJ2-2, the V gene TRBV6-5; D tentatively reads TRBD1 or TRBD2 (5 bases each). V was clipped by 5 bases and J by 8 bases, with 24 bases between them. The CDR3 loop spans 17 amino acids. CDR1 and CDR2 from the germline V gene are MNHEY and SVGAGI. CDR3 sequence: CASSPLLLGVITGELFF. CDR3 nucleotides: TGTGCCAGCAGTCCCCTACTCCTGGGGGTAATCACGGGGGAGCTGTTTTTT.

With regard to this clonotype: Germline is not matched at one junction end, which may reflect a read error. The V and J genes are TRBV20-1 and TRBJ2-7; no reliable D call. CDR3 length: 14 amino acids. CDR1 and CDR2 from the germline V gene are DFQATT and SNEGSKA (reference sequence). CDR3 DNA sequence: TGCAGTGCTAGGGCGCGGCAAGCCAAATACGAGAAGTACTTC. Its translation is CSARARQAKYEKYF.

A remark on this clonotype: The junction does not match germline at one end; this may be a read error. The chain recombines TRBV6-2 or TRBV6-3 with TRBJ2-1; 7 nucleotides line up with TRBD1. CDR1 and CDR2 from the germline V gene are MNHEY and SVGEGT. CDR3 length: 14 residues. The CDR3 loop is CTTSRQGSYNEQLF. The CDR3 nucleotides read TGTACCACCAGTAGACAGGGATCCTACAATGAGCAACTCTTC.

This clonotype is a singleton in its sample. V and J are TRBV7-9 and TRBJ1-1, with D possibly being TRBD1 (6 bases). V gave up 9 bases and J gave up 5 bases, with 19 bases separating them. This CDR3 is 14 amino acids long. Germline lookup yields CDR1 SEHNR and CDR2 FQNEAQ (reference sequence). This chain's CDR3 is CASNTQGRWTEAFF. The CDR3 region has the DNA TGTGCCAGTAACACTCAGGGGCGATGGACTGAAGCTTTCTTT.